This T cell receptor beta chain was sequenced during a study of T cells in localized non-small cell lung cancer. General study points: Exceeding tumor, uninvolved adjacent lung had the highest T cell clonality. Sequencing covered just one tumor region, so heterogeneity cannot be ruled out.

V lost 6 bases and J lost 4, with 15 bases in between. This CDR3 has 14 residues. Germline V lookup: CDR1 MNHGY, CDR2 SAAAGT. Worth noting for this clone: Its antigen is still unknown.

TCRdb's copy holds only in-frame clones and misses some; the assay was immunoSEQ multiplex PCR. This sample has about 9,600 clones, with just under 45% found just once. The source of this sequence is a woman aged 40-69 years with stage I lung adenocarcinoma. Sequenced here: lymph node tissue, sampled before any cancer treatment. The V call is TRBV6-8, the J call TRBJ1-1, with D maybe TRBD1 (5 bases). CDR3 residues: CASSPLPQGTEAFF. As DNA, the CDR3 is TGTGCCAGCAGCCCCCTACCGCAGGGCACTGAAGCTTTCTTT.